This T cell receptor (beta chain) originates from a study of blood T cells in healthy people across ages. Note on this clonotype: Its antigen is not identified.

Study-wide results and limits: Investigators treated diversity estimates from one million T cells as underestimates. Because donor CMV status was unknown, expanded clonotype changes were possibly confounded.

Primed by a sample-barcoded 5' primer and a J-beta primer mix, a second PCR proceeded for about 7 to 11 cycles. TCRdb fed the 5' RACE reads into MiXCR, producing one record per CDR3 protein. Seen here are roughly 1,800,000 distinct CDR3 sequences, roughly 50% observed once, and the top ten hold about 2.1%. Trimming removed 5 bases from V and 13 bases from J, with 15 bases in between. Germline lookup yields CDR1 MDHEN and CDR2 SYDVKM. The CDR3 length is 12 residues. All donors came from Russia, were Caucasian and healthy, and spanned ages about 6 to 90. Input material: blood. The V gene is TRBV28, the J gene TRBJ2-4; D gene ambiguous. This clonotype was obtained from a woman aged 40 to 49 in good health. CDR3 bases: TGTGCCAGCAGTCCCACGATGGGGAAGCAGTACTTC. As protein: CASSPTMGKQYF.